This T cell receptor beta chain was profiled in a study of blood T cells in healthy people across ages. The second PCR ran roughly 7 to 12 cycles with a sample-barcoded 5' primer and J-beta primers. TCRdb redid the calling of the 5' RACE reads with MiXCR, one entry per CDR3 protein. The sample yields about 1.5 million distinct CDR3 sequences, roughly 43% seen once. Total RNA was isolated from each sample in quantities of at least 6 micrograms. This CDR3 spans 13 amino acids. From germline, CDR1 is SQVTM and CDR2 ANQGSEA. The germline V and J ends were trimmed by 1 base and 8 bases, with 11 bases remaining between them. This clonotype has more than one count but fewer than ten.

The clonotype originates from a woman younger than 30 in good health. What was sequenced was blood. The rearrangement uses TRBV29-1 and TRBJ1-4; D gene ambiguous. CDR3 loop: CSVEVRVGEKLFF. CDR3 coding DNA: TGCAGCGTTGAAGTTAGGGTTGGGGAAAAACTGTTTTTT.